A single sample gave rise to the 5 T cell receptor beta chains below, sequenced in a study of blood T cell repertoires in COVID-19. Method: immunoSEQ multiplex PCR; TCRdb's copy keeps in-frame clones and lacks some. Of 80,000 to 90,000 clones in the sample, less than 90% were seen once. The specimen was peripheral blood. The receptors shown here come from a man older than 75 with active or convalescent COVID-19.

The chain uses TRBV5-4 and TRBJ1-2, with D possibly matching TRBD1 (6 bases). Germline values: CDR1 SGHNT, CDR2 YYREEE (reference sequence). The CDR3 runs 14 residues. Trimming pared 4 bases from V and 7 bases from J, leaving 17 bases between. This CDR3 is CASSTSGEPFGYTF. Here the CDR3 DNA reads TGTGCCAGCAGCACCTCAGGGGAACCTTTTGGCTACACCTTC.

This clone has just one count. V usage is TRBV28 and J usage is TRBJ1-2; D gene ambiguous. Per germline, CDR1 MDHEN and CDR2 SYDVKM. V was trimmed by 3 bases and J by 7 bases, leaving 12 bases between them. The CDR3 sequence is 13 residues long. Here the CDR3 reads CASSFPGAGGYTF. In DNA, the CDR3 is TGTGCCAGCAGTTTCCCGGGAGCGGGTGGCTACACCTTC.

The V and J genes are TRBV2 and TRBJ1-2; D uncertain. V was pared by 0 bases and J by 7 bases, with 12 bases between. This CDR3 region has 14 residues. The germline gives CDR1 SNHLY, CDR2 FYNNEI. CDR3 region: CASSEAPDGAGYTF. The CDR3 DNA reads TGTGCCAGCAGTGAAGCGCCCGACGGAGCTGGCTACACCTTC.

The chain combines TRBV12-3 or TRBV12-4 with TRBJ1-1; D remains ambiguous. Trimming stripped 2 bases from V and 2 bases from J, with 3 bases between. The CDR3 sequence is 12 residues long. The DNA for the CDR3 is TGTGCCAGCAGTTTAAGCAACACTGAAGCTTTCTTT. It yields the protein CASSLSNTEAFF.

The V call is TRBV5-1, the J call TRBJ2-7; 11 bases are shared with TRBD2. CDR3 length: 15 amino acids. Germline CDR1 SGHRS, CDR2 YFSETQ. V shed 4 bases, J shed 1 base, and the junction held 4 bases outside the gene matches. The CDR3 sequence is CASSETSGASYEQYF. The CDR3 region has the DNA TGCGCCAGCAGCGAGACTAGCGGGGCTTCCTACGAGCAGTACTTC.